Below, 20 T cell receptor beta chains from the same sample are listed, as sequenced in a study of OX40 agonist ivuxolimab in advanced cancers. Profiling relied on immunoSEQ multiplex PCR, and the TCRdb table lists in-frame clones only, not all of them. The sample has tens of thousands of clones, roughly nine tenths seen once. The specimen was CD4+ or CD8+ T cells sorted from blood, collected in a trial of the OX40 agonist ivuxolimab. All receptors come from an adult with an advanced solid tumor such as melanoma, head and neck, liver or kidney cancer.

The rearrangement links TRBV6-6 to TRBJ2-7, with TRBD2 identical over 9 bases. The germline CDR1 and CDR2 sequences are MNHNY and SVGAGI (reference sequence). V shed 6 bases, J shed 6 bases, and the junction held 9 bases outside the gene matches. This CDR3 region has 14 residues. CDR3 in DNA: TGTGCCAGCAGAGTAGCGGGGGCCTTCACCGAGCAGTACTTC. This gives the protein CASRVAGAFTEQYF.

This rearrangement joins TRBV5-4 to TRBJ2-6; D is undetermined. The length of the CDR3 is 20 residues. V dropped 0 bases and J dropped 0 bases, with 19 bases sitting between them. Germline CDR1 SGHNT, CDR2 YYREEE (reference sequence). DNA of the CDR3: TGTGCCAGCAGCTTGGGCTTCAGCCAGCCAACCTCCTCTGGGGCCAACGTCCTGACTTTC. Translation gives CASSLGFSQPTSSGANVLTF.

This chain uses TRBV5-8 with TRBJ2-7; 7 nucleotides line up with TRBD2. Germline CDR1 reads SGHTS; CDR2 reads YDEGEE. Germline trimming cut 5 bases from V and 1 base from J; bases unmatched to any gene: 6. This CDR3 region has 14 residues. As DNA, the CDR3 is TGTGCCAGCAGGCCATGGCGGGAGTCCTACGAGCAGTACTTC. Translated: CASRPWRESYEQYF.

This chain connects TRBV10-3 to TRBJ2-1, with a weak D call TRBD1 (6 bases). The V gene's germline CDR1 is ENHRY and CDR2 SYGVKD. The germline V and J ends were trimmed by 6 bases and 0 bases, with 12 bases remaining between them. This CDR3 has 15 amino acids. CDR3 residues: CAISDPDSSYNEQFF. DNA for the CDR3: TGTGCCATCAGCGACCCGGACAGCTCCTACAATGAGCAGTTCTTC.

This clone has only one observation. The rearrangement uses TRBV15 and TRBJ2-5; D is tentatively TRBD1 or TRBD2 (5 bases each). Germline lookup yields CDR1 LNHNV and CDR2 YYDKDF (reference sequence). The germline V and J ends were trimmed by 0 bases and 5 bases, with 10 bases remaining between them. The CDR3 spans 14 residues. The CDR3 loop reads CATSRDWGLETQYF. The CDR3 bases are TGTGCCACCAGCAGAGATTGGGGGTTGGAGACCCAGTACTTC.

This CDR3 reads CASSQDVGELFF. The CDR3 region has the DNA TGCGCCAGCAGCCAAGATGTGGGAGAACTGTTTTTT. This chain uses TRBV4-3 with TRBJ1-4; the D is unclear. The CDR3 spans 12 residues. The germline V and J ends were trimmed by 0 bases and 12 bases, with 8 bases remaining between them. Germline lookup yields CDR1 LGHNA and CDR2 YSLEER.

The table lists this clone with a few counts. This rearrangement joins TRBV7-9 to TRBJ2-2, with TRBD2 identical over 7 bases. The CDR3 consists of 16 residues. Looked up from germline, CDR1 is SEHNR and CDR2 is FQNEAQ (reference sequence). J gave up 4 bases and V 4 bases, and 9 bases lay outside the gene matches. The CDR3 coding sequence is TGTGCCAGCAGCTCCGGACTAGGATTGAGCACCGGGGAGCTGTTTTTT. This sequence encodes CASSSGLGLSTGELFF.

To note about this clone: Other nucleotide sequences in the sample specify the same CDR3. This chain uses TRBV27 with TRBJ2-7; 10 bases match TRBD2. CDR1 MNHEY and CDR2 SMNVEV come from the germline V gene (reference sequence). With 8 bases clipped from V and 4 bases from J, the junction kept 5 bases outside the gene matches. There are 13 residues in the CDR3. DNA for the CDR3: TGTGCCAGCGCTAGCGGGAGTTCTTACGAGCAGTACTTC. Translating it yields CASASGSSYEQYF.

V is TRBV4-2 and J is TRBJ2-3; 10 bases line up with TRBD2. V shed 0 bases and J 3 bases; nucleotides not matched to a gene: 6. Germline CDR1 reads LGHNA; CDR2 reads YNFKEQ. There are 17 residues in the CDR3. The CDR3 nucleotides read TGTGCCAGCAGCCAAGATCGGCTAGCGGGAGTGACAGATACGCAGTATTTT. Protein: CASSQDRLAGVTDTQYF.

The V call is TRBV2, the J call TRBJ2-3; tentatively, D is TRBD2 (6 bases). The CDR3 spans 15 residues. V lost 4 bases, J lost 2 bases, and 13 bases lay in between. Per the germline V gene, CDR1 is SNHLY and CDR2 is FYNNEI. CDR3 protein: CASSVGSGFTDTQYF. The CDR3 DNA follows: TGTGCCAGCAGTGTTGGTAGCGGCTTCACAGATACGCAGTATTTT.

The chain combines TRBV28 with TRBJ2-5; D is ambiguous. CDR3 length equals 13 residues. V was cut by 3 bases and J by 2 bases, with 7 bases left in between. CDR1 MDHEN and CDR2 SYDVKM come from the germline V gene. In DNA, the CDR3 is TGTGCCAGCAGTTTTCAGGCTCAAGAGACCCAGTACTTC. Amino acid sequence: CASSFQAQETQYF.

The chain has TRBV5-4 and TRBJ2-1; D uncertain. The CDR3 has 15 amino acids. Germline V gives CDR1 SGHNT, CDR2 YYREEE (reference sequence). V lost 1 base to trimming and J lost 0 bases, with 8 bases between them. This CDR3 reads CASSLMMSSYNEQFF. As DNA, the CDR3 is TGTGCCAGCAGCTTGATGATGAGCTCCTACAATGAGCAGTTCTTC.

Worth noting for this clone: At one end, the junction sequence differs from germline, possibly due to a read error. The V gene is TRBV10-3, the J gene TRBJ2-7; TRBD1 aligns across 9 bases. The CDR3 contains 13 residues. The germline V gene encodes CDR1 ENHRY and CDR2 SYGVKD. CDR3 region: CASSGTGIYEQYF. In nucleotides, the CDR3 is TGTGCCAGCAGTGGGACAGGGATCTACGAGCAGTACTTC.

The chain joins TRBV27 to TRBJ1-1; 8 bases agree with TRBD1. Germline CDR1 is MNHEY and CDR2 is SMNVEV (reference sequence). Trimming removed 4 bases from V and 1 base from J; junction bases left unmatched: 2. This CDR3 is built from 14 residues. The DNA of the CDR3 is TGTGCCAGCAGTTGGGGGACAGGGAACACTGAAGCTTTCTTT. It is translated as CASSWGTGNTEAFF.

The chain carries TRBV18 and TRBJ2-1; weak D call: TRBD2 (5 bases). The CDR3 consists of 12 residues. With 5 bases removed from V and 9 bases from J, the gap between germline ends came to 11 bases. CDR1 KGHSH and CDR2 LQKENI come from the germline V gene. The CDR3 loop is CASSGPSSEQFF. For the CDR3, the DNA is TGTGCCAGCTCAGGCCCTAGCAGTGAGCAGTTCTTC. The full variable domain, rest sourced from reference TRBV18 and TRBJ2-1, is NAGVMQNPRHLVRRRGQEARLRCSPMKGHSHVYWYRQLPEEGLKFMVYLQKENIIDESGMPKERFSAEFPKEGPSILRIQQVVRGDSAAYFCASSGPSSEQFFGPGTRLTVL.

The chain is built from TRBV18 and TRBJ1-1, with a weak D call TRBD1 (5 bases). The germline V gene encodes CDR1 KGHSH and CDR2 LQKENI. The V and J ends lost 0 bases and 3 bases respectively, with 8 bases between them. CDR3 length: 14 amino acids. The DNA of the CDR3 is TGTGCCAGCTCACCACCGGTAGGGGACACTGAAGCTTTCTTT. Translated: CASSPPVGDTEAFF.

The chain is built from TRBV9 and TRBJ2-5, with 8 positions matching TRBD2. There are 16 residues in the CDR3. From germline, CDR1 is SGDLS and CDR2 YYNGEE. V lost 3 bases, J lost 0 bases, and 7 bases stayed unmatched. DNA for the CDR3: TGTGCCAGCAGCGCGTCCGGGACTAGAGACCAAGAGACCCAGTACTTC. Protein product: CASSASGTRDQETQYF.

CDR3 loop: CASTGSDTQYF. CDR3 in DNA: TGTGCCAGTACCGGTTCAGATACGCAGTATTTT. The chain is built from TRBV19 and TRBJ2-3; no firm D call. Germline CDR1 LNHDA, CDR2 SQIVND (reference sequence). There are 11 residues in the CDR3. The ends were cut back, 7 bases at V and 4 bases at J, with 6 bases in the middle. Full variable domain (missing parts from reference TRBV19 and TRBJ2-3): DGGITQSPKYLFRKEGQNVTLSCEQNLNHDAMYWYRQDPGQGLRLIYYSQIVNDFQKGDIAEGYSVSREKKESFPLTVTSAQKNPTAFYLCASTGSDTQYFGPGTRLTVL.

This clone appeared a single time. This rearrangement joins TRBV30 to TRBJ1-2; D not resolved. Trimming took 1 base from V and 7 from J, leaving 16 bases between them. Per germline, CDR1 GTSNPN and CDR2 SVGIG (reference sequence). This CDR3 contains 14 residues. The CDR3 reads CAWSGLGGIGGYTF. For the CDR3, the DNA is TGTGCCTGGAGTGGGTTAGGAGGCATTGGTGGCTACACCTTC.

The chain uses TRBV6-5 and TRBJ1-1; D is undetermined. Germline loops: CDR1 MNHEY, CDR2 SVGAGI. V was clipped by 3 bases and J by 4 bases, with 9 bases between them. This CDR3 spans 13 amino acids. The CDR3 here is CASSYLDPTEAFF. Written as DNA, the CDR3 is TGTGCCAGCAGTTATTTAGATCCCACTGAAGCTTTCTTT.